One sample yielded the 17 T cell receptor beta chains listed below, sequenced in a study of identical twins. TCRdb re-derived calls from the 5' RACE reads in MiXCR, one entry per CDR3 protein. The data show hundreds of thousands of distinct CDR3 sequences, approximately 7.8% seen once. These same records also appear under a second study, on yellow fever vaccine responses in identical twins.

The source material was CD8+ T cells sorted from blood. Source of these receptors: a woman aged 18-29 years in good health.

This clonotype was detected only a few times. The V gene is TRBV7-3, the J gene TRBJ2-2; 9 bases are shared with TRBD1. CDR3 length equals 19 residues. With 3 bases clipped from V and 5 bases from J, the junction kept 16 bases outside the gene matches. Germline V gives CDR1 SGHTA, CDR2 FQGTGA. The CDR3 DNA reads TGTGCCAGCAGCTTGGACACCGGGACAGGGATGTTCGGGACCGGGGAGCTGTTTTTT. Translation: CASSLDTGTGMFGTGELFF. The full variable domain, with the rest looked up from reference TRBV7-3 and TRBJ2-2, is GAGVSQTPSNKVTEKGKYVELRCDPISGHTALYWYRQSLGQGPEFLIYFQGTGAADDSGLPNDRFFAVRPEGSVSTLKIQRTERGDSAVYLCASSLDTGTGMFGTGELFFGEGSRLTVL.

This clonotype was observed at least ten times. This chain joins TRBV12-3 or TRBV12-4 and TRBJ1-3; D gene ambiguous. The CDR3 runs 12 residues. Trimming shortened V by 6 bases and J by 4 bases, and 7 bases separated the two germline ends. CDR3: CASSPDGNTIYF. In nucleotides, the CDR3 is TGTGCCAGCAGCCCGGACGGAAACACCATATATTTT.

The J gene is TRBJ2-5, the V gene TRBV28; no clear D. CDR3 length: 11 residues. With 4 bases removed from V and 4 bases from J, the gap between germline ends came to 4 bases. Germline CDR1 reads MDHEN; CDR2 reads SYDVKM. CDR3: CASSSIETQYF. The CDR3 region has the DNA TGTGCCAGCAGTTCAATAGAGACCCAGTACTTC. Using reference TRBV28 and TRBJ2-5 for the parts outside the CDR3, the full variable domain is DVKVTQSSRYLVKRTGEKVFLECVQDMDHENMFWYRQDPGLGLRLIYFSYDVKMKEKGDIPEGYSVSREKKERFSLILESASTNQTSMYLCASSSIETQYFGPGTRLLVL.

This clonotype was picked up many times. The chain is built from TRBV29-1 and TRBJ2-1, with D perhaps TRBD1 or TRBD2 (5 bases each). Germline V gene data show CDR1 as SQVTM and CDR2 as ANQGSEA. The V and J ends lost 6 bases and 0 bases respectively, with 12 bases between them. The CDR3 is 14 amino acids. The CDR3 region is CSVDGASSYNEQFF. For the CDR3, the DNA is TGCAGCGTGGACGGGGCTAGCTCCTACAATGAGCAGTTCTTC.

This clonotype has a handful of counts. This chain links TRBV5-1 with TRBJ1-1; 7 nucleotides line up with TRBD1. The germline CDR1 and CDR2 sequences are SGHRS and YFSETQ. The CDR3 is 20 residues long. V lost 1 base and J lost 3; bases outside the gene matches: 21. CDR3 DNA sequence: TGCGCCAGCAGCTTGTTCCGCTACAGGGGCGCGGGGGATGAGGACACTGAAGCTTTCTTT. Its translation: CASSLFRYRGAGDEDTEAFF.

In DNA form, the CDR3 reads TGTGCCAGCCGCTTACTGGCGGGGGAGGCATACGAGCAGTACGTC. It specifies CASRLLAGEAYEQYV. The chain has TRBV7-2 and TRBJ2-7; 7 bases align to TRBD2. The CDR3 is made up of 15 amino acids. CDR1 is SGHTA, CDR2 FQGNSA, per germline.

This clonotype was detected many times. The chain carries TRBV4-1 and TRBJ2-3, with 9 bases that match TRBD1. In germline, CDR1 is MGHRA, CDR2 YSYEKL. V lost 9 bases and J lost 2; bases outside the gene matches: 6. The CDR3 is made up of 14 amino acids. The CDR3 nucleotides read TGCGCCAGTACCGGGACAGGGTACACAGATACGCAGTATTTT. This codes for CASTGTGYTDTQYF.

As DNA, the CDR3 is TGTGCCACCAGTGATTTGCGCGGCGACCGGGAGCTGTTTTTT. Its protein is CATSDLRGDRELFF. The rearrangement joins TRBV24-1 to TRBJ2-2; D is ambiguous. The CDR3 loop spans 14 amino acids. V lost 0 bases and J 9 bases, leaving 10 bases between the germline ends. The germline V gene encodes CDR1 KGHDR and CDR2 SFDVKD.

The chain uses TRBV20-1 and TRBJ1-5; D is ambiguous. The CDR3 has 13 residues. V lost 1 base, J lost 0 bases, and 4 bases lay in between. In germline, CDR1 is DFQATT, CDR2 SNEGSKA (reference sequence). The CDR3 is CSARAGSNQPQHF. DNA of the CDR3: TGCAGTGCTAGAGCAGGTAGCAATCAGCCCCAGCATTTT.

There are many counts of this clonotype. The J gene is TRBJ2-3, the V gene TRBV28, with 12 bases identical to TRBD1. The CDR3 covers 15 residues. J was trimmed by 4 bases and V by 7 bases; bases with no gene match: 6. CDR1 and CDR2 from the germline V gene are MDHEN and SYDVKM. CDR3 amino acids: CASTKGQGASDTQYF. DNA of the CDR3: TGTGCCAGCACCAAGGGACAGGGGGCCTCAGATACGCAGTATTTT.

This clonotype showed up many times. V gene TRBV29-1 combines with J gene TRBJ2-7, with TRBD1 matching 8 bases. The J segment lost 1 base and the V segment lost 0 bases, leaving 8 bases of the junction unmatched. The CDR3 loop spans 16 amino acids. Germline V gives CDR1 SQVTM, CDR2 ANQGSEA. The CDR3, as DNA: TGCAGCGTTGAAGATGGTGGACAGGGAATGTCCTACGAGCAGTACTTC. Its translation: CSVEDGGQGMSYEQYF.

The J gene is TRBJ2-1, the V gene TRBV4-1; TRBD1 agrees at 7 bases. In germline, CDR1 is MGHRA, CDR2 YSYEKL. The trim removed 4 bases at V and 8 bases at J, leaving 11 bases unmatched. The CDR3 has 15 amino acids. For the CDR3, the DNA is TGCGCCAGCAGCCCTTACAGGGGTTCGGGCGATGAGCAGTTCTTC. Encoded protein: CASSPYRGSGDEQFF.

J is TRBJ2-1 and V is TRBV27; D might be TRBD2 (6 bases). V lost 6 bases to trimming and J lost 6 bases, with 15 bases between them. CDR1 MNHEY and CDR2 SMNVEV come from the germline V gene (reference sequence). CDR3 size: 14 residues. DNA of the CDR3: TGTGCCAGCAGGCGGGCTAGCGCCGGCAATGAGCAGTTCTTC. Translation gives CASRRASAGNEQFF.

The chain employs TRBV6-1 and TRBJ2-3; possibly TRBD1 for D (7 bases). In germline, CDR1 is MNHNS, CDR2 SASEGT. CDR3 size: 18 residues. V was trimmed by 6 bases and J by 1 base, leaving 23 bases between them. CDR3 DNA: TGTGCCAGCAGCATGACAGGGCGGCGCGGGACCGGCACAGATACGCAGTATTTT. This sequence encodes CASSMTGRRGTGTDTQYF.

V is TRBV11-2 and J is TRBJ2-2, with TRBD2 identical over 7 bases. Germline CDR1 SGHAT, CDR2 FQNNGV. The CDR3 covers 20 residues. V gave up 0 bases and J gave up 3 bases; unmatched junction bases: 16. The CDR3 bases are TGTGCCAGCAGCTTAGAGCGTCTAGCGGAAGCCCCAGGGCACACCGGGGAGCTGTTTTTT. Translating it yields CASSLERLAEAPGHTGELFF. Combining the CDR3 with reference TRBV11-2 and TRBJ2-2 gives the whole variable domain EAGVAQSPRYKIIEKRQSVAFWCNPISGHATLYWYQQILGQGPKLLIQFQNNGVVDDSQLPKDRFSAERLKGVDSTLKIQPAKLEDSAVYLCASSLERLAEAPGHTGELFFGEGSRLTVL.

The chain recombines TRBV29-1 with TRBJ2-6; D possibly corresponds to TRBD1 (6 bases). Trimming stripped 0 bases from V and 1 base from J, with 10 bases between. Germline V gives CDR1 SQVTM, CDR2 ANQGSEA. The CDR3 sequence is 16 residues long. The CDR3 spells CSVEERTESGANVLTF. The CDR3 nucleotides are TGCAGCGTTGAAGAAAGGACAGAGTCTGGGGCCAACGTCCTGACTTTC. The whole variable domain, filled in from reference TRBV29-1 and TRBJ2-6, reads SAVISQKPSRDICQRGTSLTIQCQVDSQVTMMFWYRQQPGQSLTLIATANQGSEATYESGFVIDKFPISRPNLTFSTLTVSNMSPEDSSIYLCSVEERTESGANVLTFGAGSRLTVL.

The J gene is TRBJ2-5, the V gene TRBV4-1; perhaps TRBD1 as D (6 bases). Germline CDR1 reads MGHRA; CDR2 reads YSYEKL. The V and J ends lost 0 bases and 5 bases respectively, with 16 bases between them. The CDR3 runs to 16 residues. The CDR3 sequence is CASSQEISGVRETQYF. As DNA, the CDR3 is TGCGCCAGCAGCCAAGAAATCTCAGGGGTAAGGGAGACCCAGTACTTC.